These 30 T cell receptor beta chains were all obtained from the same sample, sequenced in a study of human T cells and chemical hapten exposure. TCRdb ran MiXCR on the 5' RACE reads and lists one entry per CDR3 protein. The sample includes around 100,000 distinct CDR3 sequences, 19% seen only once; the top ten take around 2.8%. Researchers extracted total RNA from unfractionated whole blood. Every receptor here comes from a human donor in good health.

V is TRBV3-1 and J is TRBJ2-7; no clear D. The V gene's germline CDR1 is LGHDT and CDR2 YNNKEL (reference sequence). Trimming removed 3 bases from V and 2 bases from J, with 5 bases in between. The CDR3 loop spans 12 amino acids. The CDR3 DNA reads TGTGCCAGCAGCCAGCACCCCTACGAGCAGTACTTC. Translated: CASSQHPYEQYF.

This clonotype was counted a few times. DNA of the CDR3: TGTGCCAGCAGTTTGGCAGGGGATTACGAGCAGTACTTC. Encoded protein: CASSLAGDYEQYF. The rearrangement joins TRBV27 to TRBJ2-7; D is perhaps TRBD1 (6 bases). CDR1 and CDR2 (germline): MNHEY, SMNVEV (reference sequence). CDR3 size: 13 residues. Trimming took off 3 bases at V and 4 bases at J, with 10 bases between the two ends.

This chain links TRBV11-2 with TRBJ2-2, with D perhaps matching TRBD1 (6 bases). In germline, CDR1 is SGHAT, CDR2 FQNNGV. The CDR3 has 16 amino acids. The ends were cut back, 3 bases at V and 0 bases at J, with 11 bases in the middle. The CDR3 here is CASSFRAGANTGELFF. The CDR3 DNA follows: TGTGCCAGCAGCTTCCGGGCAGGGGCGAACACCGGGGAGCTGTTTTTT. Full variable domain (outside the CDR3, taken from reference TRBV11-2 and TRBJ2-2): EAGVAQSPRYKIIEKRQSVAFWCNPISGHATLYWYQQILGQGPKLLIQFQNNGVVDDSQLPKDRFSAERLKGVDSTLKIQPAKLEDSAVYLCASSFRAGANTGELFFGEGSRLTVL.

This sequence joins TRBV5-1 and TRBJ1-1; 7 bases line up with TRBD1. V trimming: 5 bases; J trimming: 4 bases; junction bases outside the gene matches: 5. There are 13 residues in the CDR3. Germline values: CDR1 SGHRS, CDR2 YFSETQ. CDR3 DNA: TGCGCCAGCAGGGGGGCAGGGGGCACTGAAGCTTTCTTT. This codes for CASRGAGGTEAFF.

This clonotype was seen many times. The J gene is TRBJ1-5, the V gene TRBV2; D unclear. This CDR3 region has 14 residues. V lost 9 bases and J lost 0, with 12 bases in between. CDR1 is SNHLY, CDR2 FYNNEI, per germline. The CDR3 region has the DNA TGTGCCAGTACGAGGCTAAATAGCAATCAGCCCCAGCATTTT. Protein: CASTRLNSNQPQHF.

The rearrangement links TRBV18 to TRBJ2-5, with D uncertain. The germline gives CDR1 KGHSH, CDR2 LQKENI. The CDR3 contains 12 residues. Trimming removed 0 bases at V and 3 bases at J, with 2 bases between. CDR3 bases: TGTGCCAGCTCACCACCGGAAGAGACCCAGTACTTC. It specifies CASSPPEETQYF.

This CDR3 reads CASSLTTSSYNEQFF. CDR3 bases: TGTGCCAGCAGTTTGACAACTAGCTCCTACAATGAGCAGTTCTTC. V is TRBV6-2 or TRBV6-3 and J is TRBJ2-1, with D perhaps matching TRBD2 (5 bases). Germline V CDR1 and CDR2: MNHEY, SVGEGT. The CDR3 spans 15 residues. Trimming took off 4 bases at V and 0 bases at J, with 10 bases between the two ends.

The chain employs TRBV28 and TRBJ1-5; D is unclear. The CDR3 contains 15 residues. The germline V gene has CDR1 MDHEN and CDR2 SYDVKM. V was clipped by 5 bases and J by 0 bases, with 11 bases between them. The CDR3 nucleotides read TGTGCCAGCAGTCTACCACCTCATAGCAATCAGCCCCAGCATTTT. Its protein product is CASSLPPHSNQPQHF.

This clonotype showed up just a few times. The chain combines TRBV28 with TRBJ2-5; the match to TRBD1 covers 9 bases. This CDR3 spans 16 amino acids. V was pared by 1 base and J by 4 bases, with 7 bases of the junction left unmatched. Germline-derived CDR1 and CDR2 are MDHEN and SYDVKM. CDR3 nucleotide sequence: TGTGCCAGCAGTTTATTTTACAGGGGGCGCGCAGAGACCCAGTACTTC. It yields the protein CASSLFYRGRAETQYF.

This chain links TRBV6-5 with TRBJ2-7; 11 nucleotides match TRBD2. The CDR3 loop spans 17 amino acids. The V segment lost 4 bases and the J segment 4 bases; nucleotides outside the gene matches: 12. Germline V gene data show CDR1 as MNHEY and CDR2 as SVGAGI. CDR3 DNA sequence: TGTGCCAGCAGTTCTTTAGCGGGAGGGCCGACGGAATACGAGCAGTACTTC. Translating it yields CASSSLAGGPTEYEQYF.

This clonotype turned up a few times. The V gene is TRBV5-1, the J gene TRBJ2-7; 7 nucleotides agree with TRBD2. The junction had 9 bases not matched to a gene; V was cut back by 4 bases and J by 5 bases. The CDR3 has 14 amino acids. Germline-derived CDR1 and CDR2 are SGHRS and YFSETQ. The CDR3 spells CASSHGRRVDEQYF. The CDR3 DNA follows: TGCGCCAGCAGCCACGGGAGGAGGGTCGACGAGCAGTACTTC.

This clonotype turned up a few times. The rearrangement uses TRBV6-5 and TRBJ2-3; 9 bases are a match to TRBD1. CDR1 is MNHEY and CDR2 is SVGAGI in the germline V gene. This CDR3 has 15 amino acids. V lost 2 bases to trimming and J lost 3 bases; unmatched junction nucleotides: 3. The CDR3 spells CASSYRGQGTDTQYF. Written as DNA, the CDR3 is TGTGCCAGCAGTTACCGGGGACAGGGAACAGATACGCAGTATTTT.

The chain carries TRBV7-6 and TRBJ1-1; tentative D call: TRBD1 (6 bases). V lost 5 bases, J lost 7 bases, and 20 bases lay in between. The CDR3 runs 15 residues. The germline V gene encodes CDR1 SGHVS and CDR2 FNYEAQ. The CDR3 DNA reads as TGTGCCAGCAGCCCAAACGGACAGAGAACTTTTGAAGCTTTCTTT. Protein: CASSPNGQRTFEAFF.

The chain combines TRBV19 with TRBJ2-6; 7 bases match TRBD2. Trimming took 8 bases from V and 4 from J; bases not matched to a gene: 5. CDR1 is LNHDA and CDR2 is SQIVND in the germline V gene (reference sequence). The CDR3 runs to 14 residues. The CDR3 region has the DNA TGTGCCAGTGGGGGGGATCCCGGGGCCAACGTCCTGACTTTC. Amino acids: CASGGDPGANVLTF.

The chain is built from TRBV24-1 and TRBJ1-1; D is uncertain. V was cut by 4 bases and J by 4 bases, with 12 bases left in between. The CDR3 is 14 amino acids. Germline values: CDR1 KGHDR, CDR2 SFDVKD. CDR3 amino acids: CATSEAGPSTEAFF. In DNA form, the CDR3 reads TGTGCCACCAGTGAGGCGGGCCCCAGCACTGAAGCTTTCTTT.

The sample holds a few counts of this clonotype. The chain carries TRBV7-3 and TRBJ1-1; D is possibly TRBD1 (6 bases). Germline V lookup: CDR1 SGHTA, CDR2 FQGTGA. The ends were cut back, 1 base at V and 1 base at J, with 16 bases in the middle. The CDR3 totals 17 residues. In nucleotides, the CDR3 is TGTGCCAGCAGCTTAAGTCCGCCTACAGGGAAGAACACTGAAGCTTTCTTT. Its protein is CASSLSPPTGKNTEAFF.

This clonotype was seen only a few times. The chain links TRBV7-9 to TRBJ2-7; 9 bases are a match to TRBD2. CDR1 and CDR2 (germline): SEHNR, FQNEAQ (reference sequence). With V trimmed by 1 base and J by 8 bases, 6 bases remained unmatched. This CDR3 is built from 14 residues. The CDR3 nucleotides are TGTGCCAGCAGCTTAGAGGTAGCGGGAGTCAAGCAGTACTTC. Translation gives CASSLEVAGVKQYF.

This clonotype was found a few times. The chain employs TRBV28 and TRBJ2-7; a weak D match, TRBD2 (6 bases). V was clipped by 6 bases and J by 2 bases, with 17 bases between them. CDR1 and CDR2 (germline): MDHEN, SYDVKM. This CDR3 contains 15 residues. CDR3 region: CASSPRGKGPYEQYF. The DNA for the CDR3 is TGTGCCAGCAGCCCGCGCGGGAAGGGACCCTACGAGCAGTACTTC.

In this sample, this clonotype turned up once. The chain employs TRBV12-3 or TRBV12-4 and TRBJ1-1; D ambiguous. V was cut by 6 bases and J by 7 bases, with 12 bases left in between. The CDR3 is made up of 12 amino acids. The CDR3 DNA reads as TGTGCCAGCAGCTTCTATAGGTATGAAGCTTTCTTT. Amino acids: CASSFYRYEAFF.

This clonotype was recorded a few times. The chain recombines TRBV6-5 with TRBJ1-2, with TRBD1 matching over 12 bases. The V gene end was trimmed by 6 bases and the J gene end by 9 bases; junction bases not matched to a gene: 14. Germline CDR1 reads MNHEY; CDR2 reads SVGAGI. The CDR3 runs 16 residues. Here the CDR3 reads CASSSTGTGGSWSYTF. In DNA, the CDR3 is TGTGCCAGCAGCTCGACCGGGACAGGGGGCAGCTGGAGCTACACCTTC.

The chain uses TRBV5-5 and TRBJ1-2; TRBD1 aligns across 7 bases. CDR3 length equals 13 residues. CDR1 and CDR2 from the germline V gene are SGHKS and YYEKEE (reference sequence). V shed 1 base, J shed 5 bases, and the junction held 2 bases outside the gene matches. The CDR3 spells CASSLQQGYGYTF. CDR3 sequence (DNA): TGTGCCAGCAGCTTGCAACAGGGGTATGGCTACACCTTC.

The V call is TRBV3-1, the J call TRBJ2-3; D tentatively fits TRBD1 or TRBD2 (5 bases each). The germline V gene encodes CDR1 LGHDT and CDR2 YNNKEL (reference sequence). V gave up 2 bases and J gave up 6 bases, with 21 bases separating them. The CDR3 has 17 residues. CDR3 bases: TGTGCCAGCAGCCAACGGGACCAAGCCTGGATCACCGATACGCAGTATTTT. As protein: CASSQRDQAWITDTQYF.

The CDR3 protein is CASRAGVTQYF. In DNA, the CDR3 is TGTGCCAGTAGAGCGGGGGTTACGCAGTATTTT. The V gene is TRBV19, the J gene TRBJ2-3; 8 bases agree with TRBD2. Losses at the gene ends were 6 bases for V and 8 bases for J; bases not matched to a gene: 1. The CDR3 consists of 11 residues. In germline, CDR1 is LNHDA, CDR2 SQIVND (reference sequence). Supplemented by reference TRBV19 and TRBJ2-3, the full variable domain reads DGGITQSPKYLFRKEGQNVTLSCEQNLNHDAMYWYRQDPGQGLRLIYYSQIVNDFQKGDIAEGYSVSREKKESFPLTVTSAQKNPTAFYLCASRAGVTQYFGPGTRLTVL.

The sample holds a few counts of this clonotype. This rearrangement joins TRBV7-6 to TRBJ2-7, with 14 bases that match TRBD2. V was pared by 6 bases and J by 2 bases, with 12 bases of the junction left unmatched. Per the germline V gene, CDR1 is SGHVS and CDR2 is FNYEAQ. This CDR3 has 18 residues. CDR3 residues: CASSPHGLAGGLPYEQYF. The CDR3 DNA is TGTGCCAGCAGTCCTCACGGACTAGCGGGAGGCCTGCCCTACGAGCAGTACTTC.

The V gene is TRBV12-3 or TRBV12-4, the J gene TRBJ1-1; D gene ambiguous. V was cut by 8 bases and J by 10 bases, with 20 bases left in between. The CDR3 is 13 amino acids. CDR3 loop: CASGQSSLTRAFF. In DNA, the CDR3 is TGTGCCAGCGGTCAGAGCAGTTTAACCCGAGCTTTCTTT.

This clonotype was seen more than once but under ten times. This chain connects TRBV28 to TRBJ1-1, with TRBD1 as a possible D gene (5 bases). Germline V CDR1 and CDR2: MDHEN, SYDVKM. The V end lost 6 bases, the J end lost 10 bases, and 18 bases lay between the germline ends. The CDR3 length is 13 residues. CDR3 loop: CASRTRELRGAFF. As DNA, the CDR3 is TGTGCCAGCAGAACCAGAGAATTAAGGGGAGCTTTCTTT.

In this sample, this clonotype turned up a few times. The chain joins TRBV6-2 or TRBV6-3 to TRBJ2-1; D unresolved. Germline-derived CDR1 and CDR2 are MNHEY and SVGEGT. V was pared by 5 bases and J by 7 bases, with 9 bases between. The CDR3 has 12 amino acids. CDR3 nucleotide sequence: TGTGCCAGCAGTCCGACCTGGAATGAGCAGTTCTTC. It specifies CASSPTWNEQFF.

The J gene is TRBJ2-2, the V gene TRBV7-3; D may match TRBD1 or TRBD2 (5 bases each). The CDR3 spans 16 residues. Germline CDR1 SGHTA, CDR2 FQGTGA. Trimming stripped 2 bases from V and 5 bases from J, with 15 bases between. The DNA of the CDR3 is TGTGCCAGCAGCTTATGGCAGGGTGGAGGTACCGGGGAGCTGTTTTTT. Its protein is CASSLWQGGGTGELFF.

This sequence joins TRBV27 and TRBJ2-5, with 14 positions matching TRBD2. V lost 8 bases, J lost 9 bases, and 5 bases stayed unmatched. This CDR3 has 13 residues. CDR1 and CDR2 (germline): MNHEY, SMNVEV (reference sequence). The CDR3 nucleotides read TGTGCCAGCGGGACTAGCGGGGGAGGGGCCCAGTACTTC. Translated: CASGTSGGGAQYF.

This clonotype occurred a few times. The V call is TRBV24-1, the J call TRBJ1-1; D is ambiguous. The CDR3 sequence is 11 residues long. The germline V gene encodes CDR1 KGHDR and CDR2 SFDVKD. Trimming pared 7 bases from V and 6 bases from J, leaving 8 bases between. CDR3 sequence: CATRAGAEAFF. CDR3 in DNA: TGTGCCACCAGGGCCGGGGCTGAAGCTTTCTTT.